Given below is one TCR beta chain in context. The target antigen is unknown. The sample comes from a study of cytomegalovirus exposure and HLA in healthy donors. Both 60 Vbeta primers and 13 Jbeta primers went into the PCR. TCRdb's table, derived via immunoSEQ multiplex PCR, lists solely in-frame clones and lacks some. The sample includes roughly 230,000 clones, approximately 78% of them seen just once. The CDR3 is made up of 14 amino acids. Germline V gives CDR1 SGDLS, CDR2 YYNGEE. V dropped 3 bases and J dropped 4 bases, with 13 bases sitting between them. Findings of the study overall: The analysis excluded some indistinguishable V segments, including TRBV6-2 and TRBV6-3. The authors assumed roughly uniform sequencing depth across donors for presence/absence analyses. Three CMV-associated chains were confirmed in vitro to be specific for CMV antigens.

The chain couples TRBV9 to TRBJ1-2; D is unresolved. The sequence was obtained from a boy aged 5-17 years in good health and CMV-seronegative. Material for sequencing was PBMCs. CDR3 region: CASSALPGPYGYTF. In DNA, the CDR3 is TGTGCCAGCAGCGCTTTGCCAGGTCCCTATGGCTACACCTTC.